Reported below is one T cell receptor beta chain. Its antigen is currently unknown. The CDR3 has 13 amino acids. Germline CDR1 reads SGHTA; CDR2 reads FQGNSA. V was cut by 1 base and J by 6 bases, with 10 bases left in between. The sample belongs to a study of blood T cells in healthy people across ages. General observations from the study: Age showed a roughly linear inverse relationship with TCR beta diversity per million T cells. Aged donors had fewer naive CD4+ cells and lower diversity than long-lived donors.

Using a J-beta primer mix together with a sample-barcoded 5' primer, a second PCR was run for about 7 to 12 cycles. Per-sample output comprised a minimum of 2.5 million paired-end reads containing CDR3. One entry per CDR3 protein, called by TCRdb with MiXCR from the 5' RACE reads. This sample has roughly 800,000 distinct CDR3 sequences, with roughly 25% found just once. The same sample was also used in a study of T cells of mothers and their children. That work adds: Thymic selection molds TCR recombination output in a comparable way in related and unrelated pairs.

The sequencing sample was made of blood. The chain combines TRBV7-2 with TRBJ2-7; D unresolved. This clonotype was obtained from a boy between 10 and 17 years old in good health. CDR3 sequence reads: CASSLDGLGEQYF. The CDR3, as DNA: TGTGCCAGCAGCTTAGACGGGTTGGGCGAGCAGTACTTC.